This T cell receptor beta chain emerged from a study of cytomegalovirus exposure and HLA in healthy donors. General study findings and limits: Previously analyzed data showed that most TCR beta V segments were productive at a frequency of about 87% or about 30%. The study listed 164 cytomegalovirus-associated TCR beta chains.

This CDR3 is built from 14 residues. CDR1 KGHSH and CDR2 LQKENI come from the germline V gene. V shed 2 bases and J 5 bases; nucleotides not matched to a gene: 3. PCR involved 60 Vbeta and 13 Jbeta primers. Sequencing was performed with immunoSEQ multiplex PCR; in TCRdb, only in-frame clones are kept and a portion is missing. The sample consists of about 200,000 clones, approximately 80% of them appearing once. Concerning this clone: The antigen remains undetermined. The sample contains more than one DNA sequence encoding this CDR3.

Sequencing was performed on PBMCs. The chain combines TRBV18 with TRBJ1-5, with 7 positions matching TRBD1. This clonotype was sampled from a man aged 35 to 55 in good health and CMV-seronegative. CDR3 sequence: CASSPAGGDQPQHF. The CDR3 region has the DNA TGTGCCAGCTCACCAGCAGGGGGTGATCAGCCCCAGCATTTT.